This T cell receptor beta chain derives from a study of cytomegalovirus exposure and HLA in healthy donors. In the study overall: From HLA-typed donors, an early data release held around 85 million unique TCRs.

A remark on this clone: The antigen is unknown.

The CDR3 is 17 amino acids. Germline V CDR1 and CDR2: SGHDN, FVKESK. The junction had 16 bases not matched to a gene; V was cut back by 4 bases and J by 7 bases. Primers for the PCR totalled 60 Vbeta and 13 Jbeta. The protocol was immunoSEQ multiplex PCR, while the TCRdb copy is restricted to in-frame clones and leaves out a portion. The sample contains tens of thousands of clones, over 40% of which appear only once. Overall study results and limits: Later work found most CMV-associated TCR beta chains apparently HLA-restricted. The availability of immune exposure information extended only to CMV serostatus. Earlier results showed most TCR beta V segments being productive about 87% or about 30% of the time.

The specimen sequenced was PBMCs. The clonotype comes from a woman in her thirties or forties in good health and CMV-seropositive. The chain couples TRBV14 to TRBJ2-1; 7 positions agree with TRBD2. CDR3 coding DNA: TGTGCCAGCAGCCCCCGGAGGGTTAGCGGGTCATCTAATGAGCAGTTCTTC. Encoded protein: CASSPRRVSGSSNEQFF.